The rows below give T cell receptor beta chains drawn from one sample of a study of somatic mutations in cytotoxic T cells in rheumatoid arthritis. The protocol was immunoSEQ multiplex PCR, while the TCRdb copy is restricted to in-frame clones and leaves out a portion. The sample contains about 29,000 clones, around 87% of which appear only once. What was sequenced was CD8+ T cells sorted from blood. Source of these receptors: an adult with rheumatoid arthritis. Each CDR3 is given with its conserved first and last residue. The D gene is left open where the match is weak. For some rows the clone size is stated as once, few or many, or as a class when expanded; others skip it.

j_gene	abundance	v_gene	d_gene	CDR3nt	CDR3aa
TRBJ2-7	few	TRBV5-1	-	TGCGCCAGCAGCTTGGTTGACCTTGGAGGAGAGCAGTACTTC	CASSLVDLGGEQYF
TRBJ2-2	-	TRBV7-8	TRBD2	TGTGCCAGCAGCTTATTACTAGCGGGGACCGGGGAGCTGTTTTTT	CASSLLLAGTGELFF
TRBJ2-5	-	TRBV7-9	-	TGTGCCAGCAGCCCATCCGGGACCTTGGAGACCCAGTACTTC	CASSPSGTLETQYF
TRBJ1-2	-	TRBV29-1	-	TGCAGCGTTGAATATGGCTACACCTTC	CSVEYGYTF
TRBJ2-7	-	TRBV4-1	-	TGCGCCAGCAGCCTAGGGGTAAGAGGAGGAGACGAGCAGTACTTC	CASSLGVRGGDEQYF
TRBJ1-1	once	TRBV30	-	TGTGCCTGGAGTGCCCTGGAGGGATGGACTGAAGCTTTCTTT	CAWSALEGWTEAFF
TRBJ1-5	-	TRBV28	-	TGTGCCAGCAGTTGGGGTGAAGGGCCCCTAGGGCCCCAGCATTTT	CASSWGEGPLGPQHF
TRBJ2-4	-	TRBV2	-	TGTGCCAGCAGAATGACAGTAGAAAACATTCAGTACTTC	CASRMTVENIQYF
TRBJ2-5	-	TRBV9	-	TGTGCCAGCAGCGGGCTGCTGGGGGAGACCCAGTACTTC	CASSGLLGETQYF
TRBJ2-7	-	TRBV7-9	-	TGTGCCAGCAGCTTCGGAGACTACGAGCAGTACTTC	CASSFGDYEQYF
TRBJ1-3	-	TRBV27	-	TGTGCCAGCAGTCAGGACGCGACGGGAGGAAACACCATATATTTT	CASSQDATGGNTIYF
TRBJ2-7	-	TRBV27	-	TGTGCCAGCAGTTCATCCAGAACAGGGACCTACGAGCAGTACTTC	CASSSSRTGTYEQYF
TRBJ2-7	-	TRBV27	-	TGTGCCAGCCTTCGAGAGGGACCTCGCACGGAGCAGTACTTC	CASLREGPRTEQYF
TRBJ1-6	-	TRBV28	-	TGTGCCAGCAGTTTAAGGGACAACAATAATTCACCCCTCCACTTT	CASSLRDNNNSPLHF
TRBJ1-5	-	TRBV28	-	TGTGCCAGCAGCTTCAACTGGCATAATCAGCCCCAGCATTTT	CASSFNWHNQPQHF
TRBJ1-4	once	TRBV4-1	TRBD1	TGCGCCAGCAGCCAAGATCCAGGGGGAGACGAAAAACTGTTTTTT	CASSQDPGGDEKLFF
TRBJ2-7	-	TRBV7-9	-	TGTGCCAGCAGCCCGGGGGACCGCCCCATAGGATACGAGCAGTACTTC	CASSPGDRPIGYEQYF
TRBJ2-1	-	TRBV9	-	TGTGCCAGCCAGGGGACATCCTACAATGAGCAGTTCTTC	CASQGTSYNEQFF
TRBJ1-5	-	TRBV30	-	TGTGCCTCATCTGATAAATTAATAAGCAATCAGCCCCAGCATTTT	CASSDKLISNQPQHF
TRBJ2-1	-	TRBV5-1	TRBD2	TGCGCCAGCAGCTTGGCAACTAGCGGGGCCGGCGATGAGCAGTTCTTC	CASSLATSGAGDEQFF
TRBJ2-7	-	TRBV11-2	TRBD2	TGTGCCAGCAGCCAAGCGGGATTTTACCGCGAGCAGTACTTC	CASSQAGFYREQYF
TRBJ2-5	-	TRBV7-2	-	TGTGCCAGCAGCCTGGATGGACAGCAAGAGACCCAGTACTTC	CASSLDGQQETQYF
TRBJ2-1	-	TRBV10-3	-	TGTGCCAGCAGCACTGGTATCAATGAGCAGTTCTTC	CASSTGINEQFF
TRBJ2-7	few	TRBV19	-	TGTGCCAGTGTAGGGCTCCCCTACGAGCAGTACTTC	CASVGLPYEQYF
TRBJ2-7	-	TRBV10-3	TRBD1	TGTGCCATCAGTGAAGGACAGGGGAACGAGCAGTACTTC	CAISEGQGNEQYF
TRBJ1-4	-	TRBV7-6	-	TGTGCCAGCAGCTTAGGGGGCAGCGAAGAAAAACTGTTTTTT	CASSLGGSEEKLFF
TRBJ2-2	medium-sized	TRBV2	-	TGTGCCAGCAGCACTATAGGGGAGCTGTTTTTT	CASSTIGELFF
TRBJ2-7	-	TRBV27	TRBD2	TGTGCCAGCAGTTTTAGCGGGGGACTCTACGAGCAGTACTTC	CASSFSGGLYEQYF
TRBJ2-1	-	TRBV2	TRBD2	TGTGCCAGCAGTGAGGGACTAGCGGGGAATGAGCAGTTCTTC	CASSEGLAGNEQFF
TRBJ2-2	-	TRBV9	-	TGTGCCAGCCGAGGTACCGGGACGCCGAACACCGGGGAGCTGTTTTTT	CASRGTGTPNTGELFF
TRBJ2-3	-	TRBV10-1	-	TGCGCCAGCTCAGAGGGAGATACGCAGTATTTT	CASSEGDTQYF
TRBJ2-1	-	TRBV28	-	TGTGCCAGCAGTTTAAGGTGGGTATACAATGAGCAGTTCTTC	CASSLRWVYNEQFF
TRBJ2-1	-	TRBV27	-	TGTGCCAGCAGTTTAGCGGATTGGGACGGCCCCCTCAATGAGCAGTTCTTC	CASSLADWDGPLNEQFF
TRBJ2-3	-	TRBV5-1	TRBD1	TGCGCCAGCAGCTTGGCCGGACAGGGGGTACCGGGCACAGATACGCAGTATTTT	CASSLAGQGVPGTDTQYF
TRBJ2-5	-	TRBV27	-	TGTGCCAGCAGTTCAATGGGGGGCCCTCAAGAGACCCAGTACTTC	CASSSMGGPQETQYF
TRBJ2-7	-	TRBV11-2	TRBD1	TGTGCCAGCAGCATGCCCGGGACAGACTACGAGCAGTACTTC	CASSMPGTDYEQYF
TRBJ2-7	few	TRBV28	-	TGTGCCAGCAGCTCGTACACGGCCGAGCAGTACTTC	CASSSYTAEQYF
TRBJ2-3	-	TRBV7-3	-	TGTGCCAGCAGCGCTGAGGGGGCGGGAGGCGCAGATACGCAGTATTTT	CASSAEGAGGADTQYF
TRBJ2-2	-	TRBV5-1	TRBD1	TGCGCCAGCAGCTTTACCGGGACAGGGATCACCGGGGAGCTGTTTTTT	CASSFTGTGITGELFF
TRBJ2-2	-	TRBV2	-	TGTGCCAGCAGTGTCGCGGGGGCCTCGAACACCGGGGAGCTGTTTTTT	CASSVAGASNTGELFF
TRBJ2-2	once	TRBV11-2	-	TGTGCCAGCAGCCGGGGGGCCTTTGCGGACACCGGGGAGCTGTTTTTT	CASSRGAFADTGELFF
TRBJ1-5	few	TRBV7-9	-	TGTGCCAGCAGCTTATGGGATCAGCCCCAGCATTTT	CASSLWDQPQHF
TRBJ2-1	-	TRBV5-6	TRBD2	TGTGCCAGCATCCCGACTAGCGGGGGGGCAAGGGATGAGCAGTTCTTC	CASIPTSGGARDEQFF
TRBJ1-4	-	TRBV4-1	TRBD1	TGCGCCAGCAGCCAAGTCCTTTGGGGGGGACAGCGTAATGAAAAACTGTTTTTT	CASSQVLWGGQRNEKLFF
TRBJ2-5	-	TRBV4-3	-	TGCGCCAGCATGGAATTCTTGGGGGCTCAAGAGACCCAGTACTTC	CASMEFLGAQETQYF
TRBJ2-2	few	TRBV28	-	TGTGCCAGCATAATGACCTGGCAGGGTTGGACCGGGGAGCTGTTTTTT	CASIMTWQGWTGELFF
TRBJ1-4	-	TRBV28	-	TGTGCCAGCAGTTTATCTTACGCAAGGGAAAAACTGTTTTTT	CASSLSYAREKLFF
TRBJ1-1	-	TRBV21-1	-	TGTGCCAGCAGCCACGGGGCAGTCGAGGCTTTCTTT	CASSHGAVEAFF
TRBJ2-2	-	TRBV19	TRBD1	TGTGCCAGTAGTCTTCTTTATGAGACAGGGGGTACCGGGGAGCTGTTTTTT	CASSLLYETGGTGELFF
TRBJ2-1	-	TRBV11-2	TRBD2	TGTGCCAGCAGCTCCGGGACTAGCGGGATCGATGAGCAGTTCTTC	CASSSGTSGIDEQFF
TRBJ2-5	-	TRBV30	TRBD2	TGTGCCTGGAGCCCCGCTCGGGAGGAAGAGACCCAGTACTTC	CAWSPAREEETQYF
TRBJ1-2	-	TRBV6-6	-	TGTGCCAGCAGTTACTGGCCAGGTTATGGCTACACCTTC	CASSYWPGYGYTF
TRBJ2-7	-	TRBV7-3	TRBD2	TGTGCCAGCAGCCCGGCTAGCGGGAGTCTATACGAGCAGTACTTC	CASSPASGSLYEQYF
TRBJ2-7	-	TRBV2	-	TGTGCCAGCAGTGAAAAGGGCTTTGCCTACGAGCAGTACTTC	CASSEKGFAYEQYF
TRBJ1-1	-	TRBV4-1	-	TGCGCCAGCAGCCAATCAAAATCAGGGATTACTGAAGCTTTCTTT	CASSQSKSGITEAFF
TRBJ2-3	-	TRBV25-1	-	TGTGCCAGCAGTGAACTAGCTTCTAGCACAGATACGCAGTATTTT	CASSELASSTDTQYF
TRBJ1-6	-	TRBV5-1	TRBD1	TGCGCCAGCAGCCCCGGACAGGGGCTTGATTCACCCCTCCACTTT	CASSPGQGLDSPLHF